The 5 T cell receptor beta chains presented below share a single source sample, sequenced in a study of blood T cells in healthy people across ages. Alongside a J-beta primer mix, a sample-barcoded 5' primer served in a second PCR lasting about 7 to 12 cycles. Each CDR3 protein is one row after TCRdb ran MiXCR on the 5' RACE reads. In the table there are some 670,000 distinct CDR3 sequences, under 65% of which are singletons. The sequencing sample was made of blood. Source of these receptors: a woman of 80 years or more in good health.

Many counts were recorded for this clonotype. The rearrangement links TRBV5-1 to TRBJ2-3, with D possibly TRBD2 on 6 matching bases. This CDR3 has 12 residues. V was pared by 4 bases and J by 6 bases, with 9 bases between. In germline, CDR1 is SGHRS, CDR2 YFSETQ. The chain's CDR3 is CASSGDSDTQYF. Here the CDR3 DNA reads TGCGCCAGCAGCGGGGACTCCGATACGCAGTATTTT.

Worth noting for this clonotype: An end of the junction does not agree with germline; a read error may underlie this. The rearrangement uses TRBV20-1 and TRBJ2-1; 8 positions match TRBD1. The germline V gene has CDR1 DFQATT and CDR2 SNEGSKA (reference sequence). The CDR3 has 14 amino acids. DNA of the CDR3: TGCAGTGCTAGAGATCCCCAGGGGGCGAATGGGCAGTTCTTC. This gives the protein CSARDPQGANGQFF.

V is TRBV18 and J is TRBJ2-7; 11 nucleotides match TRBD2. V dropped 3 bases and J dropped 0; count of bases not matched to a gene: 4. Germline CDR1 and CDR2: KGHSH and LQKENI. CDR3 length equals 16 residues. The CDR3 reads CASSPRTSGSSYEQYF. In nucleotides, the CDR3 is TGTGCCAGCTCACCCCGAACTAGCGGGAGCTCCTACGAGCAGTACTTC.

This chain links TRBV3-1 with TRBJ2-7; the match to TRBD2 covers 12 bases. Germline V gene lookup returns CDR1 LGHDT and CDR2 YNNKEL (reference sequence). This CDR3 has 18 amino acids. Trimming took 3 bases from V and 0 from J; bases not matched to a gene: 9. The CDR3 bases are TGTGCCAGCAGCCACCACGGGACTAGCGGGCAGAGCTCCTACGAGCAGTACTTC. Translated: CASSHHGTSGQSSYEQYF.

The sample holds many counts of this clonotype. CDR3 bases: TGCAGTGCCGCCTCCGACAGGAACCATGGCTACACCTTC. Translation: CSAASDRNHGYTF. This chain links TRBV20-1 with TRBJ1-2, with D possibly being TRBD1 (6 bases). Germline V gene data show CDR1 as DFQATT and CDR2 as SNEGSKA (reference sequence). The CDR3 has 13 residues. V lost 6 bases to trimming and J lost 6 bases, with 17 bases between them.